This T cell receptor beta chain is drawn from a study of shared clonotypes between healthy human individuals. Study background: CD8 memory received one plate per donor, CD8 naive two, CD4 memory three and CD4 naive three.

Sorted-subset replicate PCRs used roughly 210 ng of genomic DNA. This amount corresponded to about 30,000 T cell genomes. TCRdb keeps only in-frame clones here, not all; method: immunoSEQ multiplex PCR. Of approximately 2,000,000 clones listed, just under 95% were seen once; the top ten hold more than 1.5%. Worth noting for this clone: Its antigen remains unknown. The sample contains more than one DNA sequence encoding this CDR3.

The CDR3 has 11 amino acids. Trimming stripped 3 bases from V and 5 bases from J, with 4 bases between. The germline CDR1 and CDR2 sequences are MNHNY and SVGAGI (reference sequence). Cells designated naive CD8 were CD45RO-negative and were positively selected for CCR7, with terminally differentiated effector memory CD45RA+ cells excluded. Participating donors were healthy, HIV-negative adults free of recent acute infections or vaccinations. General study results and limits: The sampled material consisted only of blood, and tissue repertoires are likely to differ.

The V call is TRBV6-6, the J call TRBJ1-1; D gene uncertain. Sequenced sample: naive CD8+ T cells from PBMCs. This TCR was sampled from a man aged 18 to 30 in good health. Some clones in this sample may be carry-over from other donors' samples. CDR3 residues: CASSYGTEAFF. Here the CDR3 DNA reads TGTGCCAGCAGTTATGGGACTGAAGCTTTCTTT.